Listed below are T cell receptor beta chains from one sample, sequenced in a study of cytomegalovirus exposure and HLA in healthy donors. Assay used: immunoSEQ multiplex PCR; TCRdb lists only in-frame clones, some missing. The table records 95,000 to 130,000 clones, 65% to 90% of them present only once. Sequenced material: PBMCs. The source is a woman in her 30s in good health and CMV-seronegative. CDR3s include the opening cysteine and the closing phenylalanine or tryptophan.

v_call	j_call	cdr3_aa
TRBV19	TRBJ2-7	CASSATSTGEQYF
TRBV27	TRBJ1-5	CASSSGSISNQPQHF
TRBV5-1	TRBJ2-6	CASSFWGGSGANVLTF
TRBV2	TRBJ2-7	CASGARVEQYF
TRBV5-4	TRBJ2-3	CASSSGLRTDTQYF
TRBV27	TRBJ2-7	CASSSAGPYEQYF
TRBV27	TRBJ1-5	CASSRRSNQPQHF
TRBV6-1	TRBJ1-3	CASRGQGVSGNTIYF
TRBV12-2	TRBJ2-5	CASHPDPGVETQYF
TRBV28	TRBJ1-1	CASSPYGMTGGGEAFF
TRBV5-1	TRBJ2-7	CASSPGPAEQYF
TRBV7-8	TRBJ1-5	CASSLDQGYSNQPQHF
TRBV7-9	TRBJ2-7	CASSLDRQGSYEQYF
TRBV6-6	TRBJ1-1	CASSSDRVRTEAFF
TRBV10-2	TRBJ2-1	CASQVSSGRGNEQFF
TRBV5-1	TRBJ2-5	CASSVAGTSKETQYF
TRBV29-1	TRBJ1-1	CSVEADMNTEAFF
TRBV9	TRBJ1-4	CASSVSGSTNEKLFF
TRBV2	TRBJ2-7	CASLRSYEQYF
TRBV7-9	TRBJ2-7	CASSLSPTYEQYF
TRBV19	TRBJ2-7	CASSIVRDSYEQYF
TRBV27	TRBJ2-5	CASSFSGPGETQYF
TRBV1	TRBJ2-7	CTSSQAGLAGEQYF
TRBV6-6	TRBJ1-1	CASSYSIRAEAFF
TRBV28	TRBJ1-1	CASSFIGTGVSEAFF
TRBV28	TRBJ1-4	CASRALQGSQEKLFF
TRBV27	TRBJ2-5	CASSLGGSRQETQYF
TRBV6-1	TRBJ1-6	CASSDSRGRKSPLHF
TRBV19	TRBJ2-7	CASSRTGGARYEQYF
TRBV27	TRBJ2-1	CASSLGTSNYEQFF
TRBV7-8	TRBJ2-2	CASSMMGTTIRRELFF
TRBV11-2	TRBJ2-1	CASSAGTDSYNEQFF
TRBV28	TRBJ1-4	CASSFQGRWGEKLFF
TRBV7-9	TRBJ2-3	CASSSPSRTDTQYF
TRBV5-1	TRBJ1-1	CASSTSDRNTEAFF
TRBV5-1	TRBJ2-1	CASSFGQGLDEQFF
TRBV2	TRBJ2-3	CASNLTSDRGADTQYF
TRBV14	TRBJ2-5	CASSHPTTQYF
TRBV19	TRBJ1-2	CASSINRQGNYGYTF
TRBV18	TRBJ1-2	CASSPQGYGYTF
TRBV28	TRBJ2-3	CASRALAGGSDTQYF
TRBV5-4	TRBJ1-5	CASSLAEEGNQPQHF
TRBV13	TRBJ1-2	CATTRQGNYGYTF
TRBV7-6	TRBJ1-4	CASSLSTRYNEKLFF
TRBV5-1	TRBJ1-2	CASSLKGLLNGYTF